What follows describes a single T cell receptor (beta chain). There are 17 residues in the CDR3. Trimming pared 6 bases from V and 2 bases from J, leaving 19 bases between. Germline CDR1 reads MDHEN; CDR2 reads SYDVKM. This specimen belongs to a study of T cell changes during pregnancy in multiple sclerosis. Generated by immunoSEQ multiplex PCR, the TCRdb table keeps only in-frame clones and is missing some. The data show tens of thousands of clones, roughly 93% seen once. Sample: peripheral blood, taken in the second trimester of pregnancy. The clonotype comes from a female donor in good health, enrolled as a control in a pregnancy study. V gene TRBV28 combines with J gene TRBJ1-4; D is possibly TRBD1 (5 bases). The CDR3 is CASSRSGRARTNEKLFF. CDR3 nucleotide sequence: TGTGCCAGCAGCCGCTCTGGCAGGGCTCGGACTAATGAAAAACTGTTTTTT.